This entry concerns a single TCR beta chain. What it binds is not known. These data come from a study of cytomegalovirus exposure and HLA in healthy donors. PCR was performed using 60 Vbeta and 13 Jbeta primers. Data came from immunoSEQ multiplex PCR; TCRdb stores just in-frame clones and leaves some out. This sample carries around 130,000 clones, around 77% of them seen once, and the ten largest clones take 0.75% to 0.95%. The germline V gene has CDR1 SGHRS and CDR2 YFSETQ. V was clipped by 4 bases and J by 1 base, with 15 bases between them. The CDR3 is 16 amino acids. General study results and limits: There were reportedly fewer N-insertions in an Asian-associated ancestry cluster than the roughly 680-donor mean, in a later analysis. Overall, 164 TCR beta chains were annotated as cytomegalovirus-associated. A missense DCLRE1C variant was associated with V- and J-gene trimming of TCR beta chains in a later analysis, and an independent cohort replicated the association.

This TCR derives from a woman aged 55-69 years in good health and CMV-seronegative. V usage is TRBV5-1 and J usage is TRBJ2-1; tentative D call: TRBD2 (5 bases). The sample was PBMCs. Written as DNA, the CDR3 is TGCGCCAGCAGCCCCCGGGCCCGAGGGTCCTACAATGAGCAGTTCTTC. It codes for CASSPRARGSYNEQFF. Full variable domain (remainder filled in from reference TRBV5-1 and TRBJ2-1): KAGVTQTPRYLIKTRGQQVTLSCSPISGHRSVSWYQQTPGQGLQFLFEYFSETQRNKGNFPGRFSGRQFSNSRSEMNVSTLELGDSALYLCASSPRARGSYNEQFFGPGTRLTVL.